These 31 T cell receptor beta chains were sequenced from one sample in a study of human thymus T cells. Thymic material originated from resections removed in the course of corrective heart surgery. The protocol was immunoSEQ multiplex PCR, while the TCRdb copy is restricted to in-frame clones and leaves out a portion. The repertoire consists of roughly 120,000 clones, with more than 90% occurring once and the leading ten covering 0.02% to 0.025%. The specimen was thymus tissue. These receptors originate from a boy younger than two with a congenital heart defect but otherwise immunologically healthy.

In DNA, the CDR3 is TGTGCCAGCAGTTCCCTGACCCTACCCCCAGATACGCAGTATTTT. Its translation: CASSSLTLPPDTQYF. The chain combines TRBV28 with TRBJ2-3, with D unclear. The CDR3 is 15 residues long. From germline, CDR1 is MDHEN and CDR2 SYDVKM. The V end was cut by 4 bases, the J end by 4 bases, with 15 bases between.

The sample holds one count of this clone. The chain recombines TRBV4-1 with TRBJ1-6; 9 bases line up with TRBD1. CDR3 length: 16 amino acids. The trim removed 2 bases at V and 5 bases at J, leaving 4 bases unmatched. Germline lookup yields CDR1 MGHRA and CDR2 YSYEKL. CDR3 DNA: TGCGCCAGCAGCCAAAGGGGACAGGGAGATAATTCACCCCTCCACTTT. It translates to CASSQRGQGDNSPLHF.

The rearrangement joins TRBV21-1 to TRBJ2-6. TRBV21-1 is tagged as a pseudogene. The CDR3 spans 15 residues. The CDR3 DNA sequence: TGTGCCAGCAGCAAAGGAGGGGCTGGGGCCAACGTCCTGACTTTC. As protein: CASSKGGAGANVLTF.

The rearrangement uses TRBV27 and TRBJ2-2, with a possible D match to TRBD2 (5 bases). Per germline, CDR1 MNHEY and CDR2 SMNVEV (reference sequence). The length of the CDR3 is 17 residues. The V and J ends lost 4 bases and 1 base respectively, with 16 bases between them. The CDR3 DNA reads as TGTGCCAGCAGTTGGGCTCGAGGGAAATGGAACACCGGGGAGCTGTTTTTT. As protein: CASSWARGKWNTGELFF.

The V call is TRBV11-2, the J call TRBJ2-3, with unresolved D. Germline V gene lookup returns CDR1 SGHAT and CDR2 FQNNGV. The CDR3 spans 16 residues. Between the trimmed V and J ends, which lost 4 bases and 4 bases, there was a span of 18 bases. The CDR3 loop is CASSSQSLECPDTQYF. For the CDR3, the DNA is TGTGCCAGCAGCTCCCAAAGCCTAGAGTGTCCAGATACGCAGTATTTT.

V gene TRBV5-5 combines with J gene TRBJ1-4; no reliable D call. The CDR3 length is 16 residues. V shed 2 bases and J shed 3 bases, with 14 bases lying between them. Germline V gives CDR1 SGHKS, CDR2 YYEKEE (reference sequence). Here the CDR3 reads CASSFVFGLPNEKLFF. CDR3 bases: TGTGCCAGCAGCTTTGTCTTCGGGCTTCCTAATGAAAAACTGTTTTTT.

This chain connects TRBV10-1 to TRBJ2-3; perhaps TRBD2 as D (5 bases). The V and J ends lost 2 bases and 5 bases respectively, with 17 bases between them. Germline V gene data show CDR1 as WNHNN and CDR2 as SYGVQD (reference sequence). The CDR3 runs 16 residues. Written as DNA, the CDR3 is TGCGCCAGCAGTGAGGGACTGCTTATGGGGAAAGATACGCAGTATTTT. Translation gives CASSEGLLMGKDTQYF.

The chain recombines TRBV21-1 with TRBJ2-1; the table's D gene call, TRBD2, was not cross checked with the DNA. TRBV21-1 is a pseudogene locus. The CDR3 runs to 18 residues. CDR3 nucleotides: TGTGCCAGCAGCAAAATCTGCCCAGTAGCGGGAAGGGACAATGAGCAGTTCTTC. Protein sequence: CASSKICPVAGRDNEQFF.

CDR3 amino acids: CASSARDRGLRTVDEQYF. CDR3 sequence (DNA): TGTGCCAGTAGTGCCCGGGACAGGGGGCTCCGGACGGTTGATGAGCAGTACTTC. The chain recombines TRBV19 with TRBJ2-7, with TRBD1 matching 12 bases. V shed 5 bases and J 7 bases; nucleotides not matched to a gene: 18. The CDR3 spans 18 residues. CDR1 is LNHDA and CDR2 is SQIVND in the germline V gene (reference sequence).

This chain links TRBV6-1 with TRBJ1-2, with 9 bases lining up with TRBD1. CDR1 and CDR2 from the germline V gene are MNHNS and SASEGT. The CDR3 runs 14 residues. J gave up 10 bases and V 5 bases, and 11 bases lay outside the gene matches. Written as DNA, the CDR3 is TGTGCCAGCAGTTTTACACCGGGACAGGGTGACTACACCTTC. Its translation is CASSFTPGQGDYTF.

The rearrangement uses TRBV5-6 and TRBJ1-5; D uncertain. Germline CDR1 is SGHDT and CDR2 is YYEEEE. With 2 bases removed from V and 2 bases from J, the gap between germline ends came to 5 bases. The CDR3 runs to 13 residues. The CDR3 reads CASSFKGNQPQHF. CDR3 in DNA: TGTGCCAGCAGCTTTAAGGGCAATCAGCCCCAGCATTTT. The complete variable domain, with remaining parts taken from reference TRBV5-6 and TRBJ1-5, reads DAGVTQSPTHLIKTRGQQVTLRCSPKSGHDTVSWYQQALGQGPQFIFQYYEEEERQRGNFPDRFSGHQFPNYSSELNVNALLLGDSALYLCASSFKGNQPQHFGDGTRLSIL.

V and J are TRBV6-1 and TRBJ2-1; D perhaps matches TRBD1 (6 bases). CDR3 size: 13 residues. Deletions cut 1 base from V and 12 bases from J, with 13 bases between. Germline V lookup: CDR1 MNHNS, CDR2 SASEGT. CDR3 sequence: CASSEGLQGGQFF. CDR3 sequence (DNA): TGTGCCAGCAGTGAAGGATTACAGGGCGGGCAGTTCTTC.

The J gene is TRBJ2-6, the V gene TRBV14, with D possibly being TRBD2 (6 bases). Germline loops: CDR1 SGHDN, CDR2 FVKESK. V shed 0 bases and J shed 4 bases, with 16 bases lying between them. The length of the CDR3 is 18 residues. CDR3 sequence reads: CASSQEWSSGDGANVLTF. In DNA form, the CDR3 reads TGTGCCAGCAGCCAAGAGTGGAGTTCGGGGGACGGGGCCAACGTCCTGACTTTC. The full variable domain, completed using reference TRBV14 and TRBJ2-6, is EAGVTQFPSHSVIEKGQTVTLRCDPISGHDNLYWYRRVMGKEIKFLLHFVKESKQDESGMPNNRFLAERTGGTYSTLKVQPAELEDSGVYFCASSQEWSSGDGANVLTFGAGSRLTVL.

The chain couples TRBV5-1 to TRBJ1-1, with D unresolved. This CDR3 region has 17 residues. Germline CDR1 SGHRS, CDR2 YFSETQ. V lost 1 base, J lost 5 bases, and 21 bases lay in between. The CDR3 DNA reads TGCGCCAGCAGCTTGTTACCGCTACGGAGGGTTAAAACTGAAGCTTTCTTT. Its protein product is CASSLLPLRRVKTEAFF.

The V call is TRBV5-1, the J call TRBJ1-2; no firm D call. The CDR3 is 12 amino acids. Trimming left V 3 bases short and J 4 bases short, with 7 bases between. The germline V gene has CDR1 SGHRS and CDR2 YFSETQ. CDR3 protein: CASSSEFYGYTF. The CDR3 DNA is TGCGCCAGCAGCTCAGAGTTCTATGGCTACACCTTC.

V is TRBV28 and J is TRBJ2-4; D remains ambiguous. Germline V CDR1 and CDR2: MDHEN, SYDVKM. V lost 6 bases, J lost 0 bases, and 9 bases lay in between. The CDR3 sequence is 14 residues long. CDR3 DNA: TGTGCCAGCAGCCATCAACTAGCCAAAAACATTCAGTACTTC. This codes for CASSHQLAKNIQYF.

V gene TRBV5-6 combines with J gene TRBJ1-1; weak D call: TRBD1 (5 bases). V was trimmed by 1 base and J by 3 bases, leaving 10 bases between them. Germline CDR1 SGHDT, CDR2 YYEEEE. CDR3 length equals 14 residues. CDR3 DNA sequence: TGTGCCAGCAGCTTGCAGGGTAGGCACACTGAAGCTTTCTTT. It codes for CASSLQGRHTEAFF.

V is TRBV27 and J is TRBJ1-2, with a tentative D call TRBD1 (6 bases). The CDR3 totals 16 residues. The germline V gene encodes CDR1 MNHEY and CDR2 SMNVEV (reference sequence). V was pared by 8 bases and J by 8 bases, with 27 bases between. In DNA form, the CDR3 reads TGTGCCAGCCCGACAGGATCCAACCCATCGGGGGAAGGCTACACCTTC. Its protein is CASPTGSNPSGEGYTF.

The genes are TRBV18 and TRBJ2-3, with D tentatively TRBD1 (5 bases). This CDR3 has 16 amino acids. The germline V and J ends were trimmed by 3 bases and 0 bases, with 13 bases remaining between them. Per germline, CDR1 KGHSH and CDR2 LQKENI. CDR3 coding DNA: TGTGCCAGCTCACCTCCCAGGGAAGGTAGCACAGATACGCAGTATTTT. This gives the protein CASSPPREGSTDTQYF.

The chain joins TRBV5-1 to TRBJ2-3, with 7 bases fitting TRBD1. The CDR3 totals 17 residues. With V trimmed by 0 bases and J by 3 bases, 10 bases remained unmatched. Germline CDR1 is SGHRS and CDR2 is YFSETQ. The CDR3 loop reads CASSLAQQGWGTDTQYF. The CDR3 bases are TGCGCCAGCAGCTTGGCACAACAGGGGTGGGGGACAGATACGCAGTATTTT.

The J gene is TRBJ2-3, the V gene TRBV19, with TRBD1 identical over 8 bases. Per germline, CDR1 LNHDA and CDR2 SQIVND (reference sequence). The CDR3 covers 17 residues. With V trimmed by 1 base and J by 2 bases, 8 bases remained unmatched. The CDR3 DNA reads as TGTGCCAGTAGTATAGTGAGCCGACAGGGGTTCACAGATACGCAGTATTTT. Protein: CASSIVSRQGFTDTQYF.

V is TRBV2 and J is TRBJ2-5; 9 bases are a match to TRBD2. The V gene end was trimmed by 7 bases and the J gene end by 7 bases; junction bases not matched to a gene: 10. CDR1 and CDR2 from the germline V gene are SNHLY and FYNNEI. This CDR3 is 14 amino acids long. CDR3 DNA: TGTGCCAGCAAGGCGGCGGGGGGGCTAGCGACCCAGTACTTC. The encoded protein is CASKAAGGLATQYF.

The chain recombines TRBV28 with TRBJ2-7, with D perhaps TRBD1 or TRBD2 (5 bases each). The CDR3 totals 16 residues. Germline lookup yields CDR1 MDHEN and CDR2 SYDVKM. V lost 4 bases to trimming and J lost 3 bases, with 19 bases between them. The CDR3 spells CASSSGSERDLYEQYF. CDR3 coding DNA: TGTGCCAGCAGTTCGGGGTCAGAAAGGGACCTCTACGAGCAGTACTTC.

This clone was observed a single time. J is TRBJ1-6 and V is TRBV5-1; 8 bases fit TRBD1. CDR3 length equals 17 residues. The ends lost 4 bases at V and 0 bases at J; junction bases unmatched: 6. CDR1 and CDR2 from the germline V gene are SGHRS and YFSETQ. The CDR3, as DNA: TGCGCCAGCAGCCCAGGACAGGGAAGCTCCTATAATTCACCCCTCCACTTT. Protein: CASSPGQGSSYNSPLHF.

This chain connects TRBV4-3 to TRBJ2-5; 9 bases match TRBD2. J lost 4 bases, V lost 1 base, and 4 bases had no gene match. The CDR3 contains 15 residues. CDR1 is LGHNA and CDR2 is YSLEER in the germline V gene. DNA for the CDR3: TGCGCCAGCAGCCAAGTTGAGCGGGGGGTAGAGACCCAGTACTTC. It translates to CASSQVERGVETQYF.

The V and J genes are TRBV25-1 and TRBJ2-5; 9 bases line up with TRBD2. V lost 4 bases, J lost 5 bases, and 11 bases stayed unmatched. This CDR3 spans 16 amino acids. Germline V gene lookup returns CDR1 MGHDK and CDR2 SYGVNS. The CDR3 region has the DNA TGTGCCAGCAGTGGGCGGCAAATAGCGGGGGCGGAGACCCAGTACTTC. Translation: CASSGRQIAGAETQYF.

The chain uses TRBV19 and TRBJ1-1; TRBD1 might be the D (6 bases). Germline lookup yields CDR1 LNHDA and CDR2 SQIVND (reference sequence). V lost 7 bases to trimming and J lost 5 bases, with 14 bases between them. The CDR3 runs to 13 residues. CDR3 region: CASMGRGRTEAFF. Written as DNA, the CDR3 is TGTGCCAGTATGGGCAGGGGAAGAACTGAAGCTTTCTTT.

CDR3 nucleotides: TGTGCCAGCTCCCCCAGGGCAGGGGGGTCCCTGAACACTGAAGCTTTCTTT. Translated, it gives CASSPRAGGSLNTEAFF. The V call is TRBV7-9, the J call TRBJ1-1; 7 bases line up with TRBD1. Trimming cost V 8 bases and J 0 bases; bases outside gene matches: 15. The CDR3 extends over 17 amino acids. Germline values: CDR1 SEHNR, CDR2 FQNEAQ (reference sequence).

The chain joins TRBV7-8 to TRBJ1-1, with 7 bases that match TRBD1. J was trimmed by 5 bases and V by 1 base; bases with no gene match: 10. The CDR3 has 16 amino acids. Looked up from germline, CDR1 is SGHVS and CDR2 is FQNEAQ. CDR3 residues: CASSLVGRGRDTEAFF. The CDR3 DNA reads TGTGCCAGCAGCTTAGTGGGCAGGGGGAGGGATACTGAAGCTTTCTTT. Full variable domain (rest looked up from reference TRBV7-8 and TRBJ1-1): GAGVSQSPRYKVAKRGQDVALRCDPISGHVSLFWYQQALGQGPEFLTYFQNEAQLDKSGLPSDRFFAERPEGSVSTLKIQRTQQEDSAVYLCASSLVGRGRDTEAFFGQGTRLTVV.

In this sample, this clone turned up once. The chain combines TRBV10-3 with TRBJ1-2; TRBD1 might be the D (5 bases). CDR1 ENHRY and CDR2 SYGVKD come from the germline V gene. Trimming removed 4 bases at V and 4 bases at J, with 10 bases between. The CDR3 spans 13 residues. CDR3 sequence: CAISAGGSYGYTF. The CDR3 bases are TGTGCCATCAGTGCGGGGGGGTCCTATGGCTACACCTTC.

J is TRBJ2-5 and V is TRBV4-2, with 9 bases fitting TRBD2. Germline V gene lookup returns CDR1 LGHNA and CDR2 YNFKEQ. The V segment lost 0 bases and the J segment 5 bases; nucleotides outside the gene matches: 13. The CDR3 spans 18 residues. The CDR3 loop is CASSQEGGGAPWKETQYF. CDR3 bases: TGTGCCAGCAGCCAAGAAGGCGGGGGGGCCCCTTGGAAGGAGACCCAGTACTTC.